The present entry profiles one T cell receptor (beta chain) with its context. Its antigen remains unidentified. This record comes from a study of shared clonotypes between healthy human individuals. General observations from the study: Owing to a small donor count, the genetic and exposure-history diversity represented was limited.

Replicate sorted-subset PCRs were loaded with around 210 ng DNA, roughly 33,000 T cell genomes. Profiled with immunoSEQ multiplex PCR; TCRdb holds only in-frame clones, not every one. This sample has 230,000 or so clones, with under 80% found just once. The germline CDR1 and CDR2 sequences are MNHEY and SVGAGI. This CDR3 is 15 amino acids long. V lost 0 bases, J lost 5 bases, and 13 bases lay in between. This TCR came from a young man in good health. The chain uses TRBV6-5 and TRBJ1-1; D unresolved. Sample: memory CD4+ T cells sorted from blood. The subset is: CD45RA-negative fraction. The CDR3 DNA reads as TGTGCCAGCAGTTACTCGCCGGGAATGGGAACTGAAGCTTTCTTT. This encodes CASSYSPGMGTEAFF.